Presented here are 32 T cell receptor beta chains from one specimen sequenced in a study of blood T cells in healthy people across ages. A sample-barcoded 5' primer and a J-beta primer mix were used in a second PCR of about 7 to 12 cycles. TCRdb passed the 5' RACE reads through MiXCR, listing each CDR3 protein once. This sample carries about 1.4 million distinct CDR3 sequences, approximately 59% of them seen once, and the ten largest clones take about 6.7%. The specimen sequenced was blood. Every receptor here comes from a man aged 18 to 30 in good health.

The chain has TRBV5-1 and TRBJ2-1; D possibly corresponds to TRBD1 (5 bases). The CDR3 spans 18 residues. Germline lookup yields CDR1 SGHRS and CDR2 YFSETQ. V dropped 6 bases and J dropped 5 bases, with 27 bases sitting between them. The CDR3 protein is CASTSWEDLGVGNNEQFF. CDR3 coding DNA: TGCGCCAGCACCTCCTGGGAAGATTTAGGGGTAGGAAACAATGAGCAGTTCTTC.

The V call is TRBV21-1, the J call TRBJ2-7. TRBV21-1 counts as a pseudogene. The CDR3 length is 15 residues. The CDR3 region is CASSKVGSISYEQNF. The DNA for the CDR3 is TGTGCCAGCAGCAAAGTGGGGTCTATTTCCTACGAGCAGAACTTC.

The J gene is TRBJ2-7, the V gene TRBV20-1; 7 bases align to TRBD1. The CDR3 runs to 14 residues. The germline gives CDR1 DFQATT, CDR2 SNEGSKA (reference sequence). After removal of 4 bases from V and 3 bases from J, the junction contained 9 bases not matched to a gene. The CDR3 coding sequence is TGCAGTGCTATTCCCCGGGACAGCCTCTACGAGCAGTACTTC. It codes for CSAIPRDSLYEQYF.

This sequence joins TRBV5-4 and TRBJ2-7; D remains unclear. The last part of the DNA fits TRBJ2-5 better; the J call may be wrong. CDR1 SGHNT and CDR2 YYREEE come from the germline V gene (reference sequence). This CDR3 comprises 13 residues. CDR3 residues: CATHVVSEETQYF. DNA of the CDR3: TGTGCCACCCATGTAGTTTCTGAAGAGACCCAGTACTTC.

The chain links TRBV5-1 to TRBJ2-3; the D gene is possibly TRBD2 (7 bases). Germline V gives CDR1 SGHRS, CDR2 YFSETQ. The CDR3 extends over 16 amino acids. The V end was cut by 0 bases, the J end by 6 bases, with 17 bases between. CDR3: CASSLGGGPNTDTQYF. CDR3 bases: TGCGCCAGCAGCTTGGGGGGGGGGCCGAACACGGATACGCAGTATTTT.

In its sample, this clonotype was seen once. The chain carries TRBV12-3 or TRBV12-4 and TRBJ2-3, with TRBD2 identical over 8 bases. Trimming took 3 bases from V and 0 from J; bases not matched to a gene: 8. The CDR3 contains 17 residues. CDR3 region: CASSFRYSGVSTDTQYF. The DNA of the CDR3 is TGTGCCAGCAGTTTCCGATATAGCGGGGTTAGCACAGATACGCAGTATTTT.

This clonotype has just a few counts. The chain uses TRBV6-1 and TRBJ2-7; D is uncertain. The germline V gene encodes CDR1 MNHNS and CDR2 SASEGT. CDR3 size: 13 residues. V lost 4 bases, J lost 2 bases, and 9 bases lay in between. CDR3 sequence reads: CASSGTRTYEQYF. The CDR3 DNA reads TGTGCCAGCAGTGGGACGCGTACCTACGAGCAGTACTTC.

The genes are TRBV3-1 and TRBJ2-7; D may match TRBD1 or TRBD2 (5 bases each). Trimming stripped 3 bases from V and 2 bases from J, with 17 bases between. Germline V gene sequence: CDR1 LGHDT, CDR2 YNNKEL (reference sequence). CDR3 length: 16 amino acids. The CDR3 bases are TGTGCCAGCAGCCAGGCCGGGACGAGCGAGGCCTACGAGCAGTACTTC. It is translated as CASSQAGTSEAYEQYF.

This clonotype was recorded once. V is TRBV12-3 or TRBV12-4 and J is TRBJ1-2; D is ambiguous. V dropped 6 bases and J dropped 4 bases, with 15 bases sitting between them. The CDR3 length is 14 residues. CDR3 sequence (DNA): TGTGCCAGCAGGAACGCAGGCGCAAGCTATGGCTACACCTTC. It codes for CASRNAGASYGYTF.

Details on this clonotype: At one end the junction does not follow the germline gene, possibly because of a read error. The V and J genes are TRBV4-3 and TRBJ2-5; D possibly corresponds to TRBD2 (5 bases). The length of the CDR3 is 15 residues. Per germline, CDR1 LGHNA and CDR2 YSLEER. The CDR3 loop is CAGSQVIRGTETQYF. DNA for the CDR3: TGCGCCGGCAGCCAAGTTATCCGGGGTACGGAGACCCAGTACTTC.

The V and J genes are TRBV7-2 and TRBJ2-1; possible D gene TRBD1, 5 bases. Trimming removed 5 bases at V and 10 bases at J, with 24 bases between. Germline V CDR1 and CDR2: SGHTA, FQGNSA. This CDR3 contains 16 residues. CDR3 nucleotide sequence: TGTGCCAGCAGCCCTCCATGGGCAGGGCTACTTTGGGAGCAGTTCTTC. Its translation is CASSPPWAGLLWEQFF.

This chain joins TRBV11-2 and TRBJ2-6; D is unresolved. The CDR3 is 14 amino acids. The germline V gene encodes CDR1 SGHAT and CDR2 FQNNGV. The ends were cut back, 7 bases at V and 4 bases at J, with 11 bases in the middle. CDR3 loop: CASNHLGGANVLTF. The CDR3, as DNA: TGTGCCAGCAATCATCTGGGGGGGGCCAACGTCCTGACTTTC.

The chain links TRBV7-2 to TRBJ2-3; 14 nucleotides match TRBD2. Germline trimming cut 5 bases from V and 0 bases from J; bases unmatched to any gene: 7. The CDR3 sequence is 18 residues long. Germline V gene data show CDR1 as SGHTA and CDR2 as FQGNSA. CDR3 sequence (DNA): TGTGCCAGCAGCATAAGACTAGCGGGAGGGATTAGCACAGATACGCAGTATTTT. This sequence encodes CASSIRLAGGISTDTQYF.

The genes are TRBV6-5 and TRBJ1-2; 11 bases map to TRBD1. The CDR3 runs 17 residues. V lost 0 bases, J lost 7 bases, and 10 bases stayed unmatched. In germline, CDR1 is MNHEY, CDR2 SVGAGI. This CDR3 is CASSYSGQGDVMGGYTF. The CDR3 DNA reads as TGTGCCAGCAGTTACTCGGGACAGGGGGATGTAATGGGTGGCTACACCTTC.

The chain's CDR3 is CSVERGKETQYF. CDR3 in DNA: TGCAGCGTTGAACGGGGGAAAGAGACCCAGTACTTC. J is TRBJ2-4 and V is TRBV29-1; D might be TRBD2 (6 bases). Matching the DNA end better, TRBJ2-5 makes the J call doubtful. CDR1 is SQVTM, CDR2 ANQGSEA, per germline. The CDR3 consists of 12 residues.

The J gene is TRBJ2-7, the V gene TRBV20-1; TRBD2 matches at 12 bases. The J segment lost 2 bases and the V segment lost 8 bases, leaving 4 bases of the junction unmatched. The CDR3 has 13 amino acids. CDR1 and CDR2 (germline): DFQATT, SNEGSKA (reference sequence). The CDR3 sequence: CSQTSGGTYEQYF. CDR3 DNA sequence: TGCAGTCAGACTAGCGGGGGTACCTACGAGCAGTACTTC.

This clonotype has a handful of counts. This rearrangement joins TRBV28 to TRBJ1-4; D perhaps matches TRBD1 (5 bases). V lost 5 bases and J lost 12, with 16 bases in between. The CDR3 length is 13 residues. Germline loops: CDR1 MDHEN, CDR2 SYDVKM. The CDR3 reads CASSGAPHPQLFF. The DNA of the CDR3 is TGTGCCAGCAGTGGGGCTCCCCACCCCCAACTGTTTTTT.

This chain links TRBV20-1 with TRBJ1-1, with a possible D match to TRBD1 (5 bases). The V gene's germline CDR1 is DFQATT and CDR2 SNEGSKA (reference sequence). This CDR3 has 18 residues. V lost 3 bases and J lost 6, with 29 bases in between. The chain's CDR3 is CSARLRETLDGASAEAFF. CDR3 bases: TGCAGTGCTAGGTTACGGGAGACCTTAGATGGGGCATCGGCTGAAGCTTTCTTT.

This clonotype has only a few counts. The chain links TRBV25-1 to TRBJ1-6, with TRBD1 matching 7 bases. Trimming at V came to 10 bases and at J to 6 bases, leaving 9 bases not matched to a gene. CDR1 is MGHDK and CDR2 is SYGVNS in the germline V gene. This CDR3 comprises 14 residues. The CDR3 spells CATRRQGSNSPLHF. The DNA for the CDR3 is TGTGCCACCCGTCGACAGGGAAGTAATTCACCCCTCCACTTT.

The chain uses TRBV11-2 and TRBJ2-1; TRBD1 might be the D (5 bases). The CDR3 sequence is 15 residues long. The germline V gene has CDR1 SGHAT and CDR2 FQNNGV. V was shortened by 4 bases and J by 5 bases, with 15 bases between the two germline ends. CDR3 in DNA: TGTGCCAGCAGCTCGCATAAAGGGGCGGACAATGAGCAGTTCTTC. Translation: CASSSHKGADNEQFF.

A remark on this clonotype: One junction end does not reproduce the germline sequence, and a read error may be involved. V gene TRBV2 combines with J gene TRBJ2-1; D unresolved. The CDR3 contains 12 residues. CDR1 is SNHLY and CDR2 is FYNNEI in the germline V gene. CDR3 sequence: CASSDTYNERFF. Here the CDR3 DNA reads TGTGCCAGCAGTGACACATACAATGAGCGGTTCTTC.

This clonotype was found a few times. The chain joins TRBV28 to TRBJ1-2; weak D call: TRBD1 (5 bases). The length of the CDR3 is 14 residues. V shed 3 bases and J shed 5 bases, with 13 bases lying between them. Germline CDR1 MDHEN, CDR2 SYDVKM. The CDR3 spells CASSFDRSPYGYTF. The CDR3, as DNA: TGTGCCAGCAGTTTTGACAGATCTCCTTATGGCTACACCTTC.

This clonotype was observed once. Written as DNA, the CDR3 is TGTGCCAGCAGTTACGGGGTCCTAGAGCAGTTCTTC. This gives the protein CASSYGVLEQFF. The chain is built from TRBV6-2 or TRBV6-3 and TRBJ2-1, with D unresolved. V was cut by 2 bases and J by 10 bases, with 9 bases left in between. CDR1 and CDR2 from the germline V gene are MNHEY and SVGEGT. The CDR3 length is 12 residues.

This clonotype was recorded a few times. J is TRBJ2-5 and V is TRBV5-1; D gene ambiguous. CDR3 length equals 15 residues. V was cut by 4 bases and J by 2 bases, with 15 bases left in between. The V gene's germline CDR1 is SGHRS and CDR2 YFSETQ. The CDR3 protein is CASSPIGVPQETQYF. The CDR3 region has the DNA TGCGCCAGCAGCCCGATCGGAGTTCCACAAGAGACCCAGTACTTC.

The genes are TRBV6-1 and TRBJ2-7; 8 bases match TRBD2. V dropped 3 bases and J dropped 1; count of bases not matched to a gene: 8. This CDR3 has 16 amino acids. The V gene's germline CDR1 is MNHNS and CDR2 SASEGT. This CDR3 is CASSDHAGGLSYEQYF. The CDR3 DNA follows: TGTGCCAGCAGTGACCATGCGGGAGGTCTTTCCTACGAGCAGTACTTC.

CDR3 sequence (DNA): TGTGCCAGCAGTTACTTCGTAACCGGGGAGCTGTTTTTT. Its protein product is CASSYFVTGELFF. The chain is built from TRBV6-6 and TRBJ2-2, with D uncertain. CDR3 size: 13 residues. Trimming shortened V by 1 base and J by 5 bases, and 5 bases separated the two germline ends. Per germline, CDR1 MNHNY and CDR2 SVGAGI (reference sequence).

The chain joins TRBV29-1 to TRBJ1-1; maybe TRBD1 (5 bases). Per germline, CDR1 SQVTM and CDR2 ANQGSEA. V was clipped by 2 bases and J by 8 bases, with 9 bases between them. The CDR3 loop spans 11 amino acids. The CDR3 region has the DNA TGCAGCGTTGAAATCGGGGCAGAAGCTTTCTTT. Amino acids: CSVEIGAEAFF.

The V call is TRBV5-1, the J call TRBJ1-2; weak D call: TRBD1 (5 bases). Trimming took 4 bases from V and 7 from J, leaving 17 bases between them. Looked up from germline, CDR1 is SGHRS and CDR2 is YFSETQ. CDR3 size: 14 residues. As DNA, the CDR3 is TGCGCCAGCAGCCTGCGGGGGAGAGGTTCTGGCTACACCTTC. It codes for CASSLRGRGSGYTF.

V usage is TRBV20-1 and J usage is TRBJ2-7; 7 nucleotides match TRBD2. J lost 2 bases, V lost 5 bases, and 6 bases had no gene match. The CDR3 spans 13 residues. The germline CDR1 and CDR2 sequences are DFQATT and SNEGSKA (reference sequence). In DNA, the CDR3 is TGCAGTGCTCGAAGCGGGACGCCCTACGAGCAGTACTTC. Protein: CSARSGTPYEQYF.

V gene TRBV27 combines with J gene TRBJ2-2; unclear D gene. The V gene's germline CDR1 is MNHEY and CDR2 SMNVEV (reference sequence). V lost 2 bases, J lost 2 bases, and 6 bases lay in between. The CDR3 consists of 14 residues. This CDR3 reads CASSLQINTGELFF. The CDR3 DNA is TGTGCCAGCAGTTTACAGATTAACACCGGGGAGCTGTTTTTT.

The chain uses TRBV20-1 and TRBJ1-4, with D possibly being TRBD1 (5 bases). Trimming pared 6 bases from V and 8 bases from J, leaving 10 bases between. Germline CDR1 is DFQATT and CDR2 is SNEGSKA (reference sequence). The CDR3 loop spans 11 amino acids. Written as DNA, the CDR3 is TGCAGTGCCAAGACAGCCGAAAAACTGTTTTTT. This encodes CSAKTAEKLFF.

As for this clonotype: The junction departs from the called germline gene at one end, perhaps through a read error. The chain uses TRBV7-2 and TRBJ2-3, with D uncertain. The CDR3 has 14 residues. The germline V gene encodes CDR1 SGHTA and CDR2 FQGNSA. CDR3 coding DNA: TGTGCCAGCCGCTTAGCCGACCGTGCAGATACGCAGTATTTT. Amino acid sequence: CASRLADRADTQYF.